This T cell receptor beta chain comes out of a study of T cell repertoires in cytomegalovirus infection. For the study at large: Through public TCR beta signatures, both CMV infection and matching HLA type were indicated. Overall study results and limits: Dominating the ex vivo response were HLA-C-restricted CMV-specific TCR beta clonotypes.

Germline V gene sequence: CDR1 MNHEY, CDR2 SMNVEV (reference sequence). The CDR3 length is 14 residues. V gave up 5 bases and J gave up 3 bases, with 12 bases separating them. TCRdb reanalysed the reads using MiXCR and keeps one entry per CDR3 protein. The sample carries about 920,000 distinct CDR3 sequences, roughly 31% recorded once. Concerning this clonotype itself: Its antigen is currently unknown.

The sequences come from cultured CD8+ T cells from PBMCs, collected from culture after CMV antigen stimulation. This sequence originates from a human donor in good health (CMV status not recorded). Some clones in this sample may be carry-over from other donors' samples. The chain employs TRBV27 and TRBJ2-3, with D possibly being TRBD2 (6 bases). CDR3 sequence reads: CASSPRDFTDTQYF. DNA for the CDR3: TGTGCCAGCAGTCCACGGGACTTTACAGATACGCAGTATTTT.